This is a list of T cell receptor beta chains from one sample in a study of spatial heterogeneity in lung cancer. TCRdb processed the 5' RACE reads anew with MiXCR; each CDR3 protein has one entry. The top ten clones hold roughly 28% of a sample with 39,000 or so distinct CDR3 sequences, approximately 7.5% of them seen once. This sample comprised PBMCs, obtained at surgery. These receptor sequences come from a male donor with early-stage non-small cell lung cancer. CDR3s include the opening cysteine and the closing phenylalanine or tryptophan. D genes are given only for firm matches. Size values are once, few and many counts, or a class for expanded clones, and some rows have none.

CDR3nt	CDR3aa	len	abundance	d_gene	v_gene	j_gene
TGTGCCATCAGTGAGCGGGGGGACACTGAAGCTTTCTTT	CAISERGDTEAFF	13	many	NA	TRBV10-3	TRBJ1-1
TGTGCCAGCAGCTTGGCTAGCGGGAGTGCAGATACGCAGTATTTT	CASSLASGSADTQYF	15	many	TRBD2	TRBV5-4	TRBJ2-3
TGCAGCGTTGGACCGGGACAGGGGGTGATTGAAGCTTTCTTT	CSVGPGQGVIEAFF	14	NA	TRBD1	TRBV29-1	TRBJ1-1
TGTGCCAGCAGGCGGGACAGGCTGTCCTATAATTCACCCCTCCACTTT	CASRRDRLSYNSPLHF	16	many	TRBD1	TRBV7-9	TRBJ1-6
TGCGCCAGCAGCTTGGTGCCAGGGGTTAATCAGCCCCAGCATTTT	CASSLVPGVNQPQHF	15	few	NA	TRBV5-1	TRBJ1-5
TGTGCCAGCAGCTTAGCCCTGGGGCCCCAGCATTTT	CASSLALGPQHF	12	NA	NA	TRBV7-2	TRBJ1-5
TGTGCCAGCAGCTCCAGCCCGCTTCTCCAAGAGACCCAGTACTTC	CASSSSPLLQETQYF	15	few	NA	TRBV9	TRBJ2-5
TGTGCCAGCAGTTTAGGTGCGGGGGCTCTACAAGAGACCCAGTACTTC	CASSLGAGALQETQYF	16	few	NA	TRBV28	TRBJ2-5
TGCAGCGAACAAGGAAACACTGAAGCTTTCTTT	CSEQGNTEAFF	11	many	NA	TRBV29-1	TRBJ1-1
TGTGCCAGCAGCCAAGAAGGCCTATGGGCTTTCTTT	CASSQEGLWAFF	12	many	NA	TRBV4-2	TRBJ1-1
TGTGCCAGCAGCCAGGAGCTGGGGACAGCCCACGAGCAGTACTTC	CASSQELGTAHEQYF	15	many	TRBD1	TRBV4-2	TRBJ2-7
TGTGCCACCAGCAGAGATGGACCGGGACTAGCGGGGGAAGCAGGGGATACGCAGTATTTT	CATSRDGPGLAGEAGDTQYF	20	many	TRBD2	TRBV15	TRBJ2-3
TGTGCCAGCAGCCAACGCCGACTAGCGGGAGGGCCGCAGAGGCACAATGAGCAGTTCTTC	CASSQRRLAGGPQRHNEQFF	20	many	TRBD2	TRBV3-1	TRBJ2-1
TGTGCCAGCAGCGGACCCCTAGGTCGTCAGGGAATGGCAGATACGCAGTATTTT	CASSGPLGRQGMADTQYF	18	many	NA	TRBV9	TRBJ2-3
TGTGCCAGTAGCCTAAGGACAGGGGTTTACGAGCAGTACTTC	CASSLRTGVYEQYF	14	few	TRBD1	TRBV12-3/TRBV12-4	TRBJ2-7
TGTGCCAGCAGCTCGATAGCGGGCAAAAACATTCAGTACTTC	CASSSIAGKNIQYF	14	few	TRBD2	TRBV11-2	TRBJ2-4
TGCAGTGCTAGACAGGGACAGATCCTGGCTGGCTACACCTTC	CSARQGQILAGYTF	14	NA	TRBD1	TRBV20-1	TRBJ1-2
TGTGCCAGCAGCTTAGTTGAGACCCAGTACTTC	CASSLVETQYF	11	NA	NA	TRBV7-9	TRBJ2-5
TGTGCCATCAGTGAACCAGACAGGATTTACGAGCAGTACTTC	CAISEPDRIYEQYF	14	NA	NA	TRBV10-3	TRBJ2-7
TGTGCCAGCAGTTGGGACAGATCCTACAATGAGCAGTTCTTC	CASSWDRSYNEQFF	14	few	TRBD1	TRBV27	TRBJ2-1
TGTGCCAGCTCGGACGGGAGGGGTGAAGCTTTCTTT	CASSDGRGEAFF	12	NA	NA	TRBV6-2/TRBV6-3	TRBJ1-1
TGCAGTGCTAGAGTCAGGGGGTGGTTGACTGAAGCTTTCTTT	CSARVRGWLTEAFF	14	many	TRBD1	TRBV20-1	TRBJ1-1
TGCGCCAGCAGCCGTGAGTGGACCAACACCGGGGAGCTGTTTTTT	CASSREWTNTGELFF	15	many	NA	TRBV4-1	TRBJ2-2
TGTGCCAGCAGTCGGGACCAAGTGGCCGGGGAGCTGTTTTTT	CASSRDQVAGELFF	14	NA	NA	TRBV7-2	TRBJ2-2
TGCAGTGCTAGAGGGTGGACAGGGAACACTGAAGCTTTCTTT	CSARGWTGNTEAFF	14	NA	TRBD1	TRBV20-1	TRBJ1-1
TGTGCCAGCAGTGAAATAGCGGACACAGATACGCAGTATTTT	CASSEIADTDTQYF	14	NA	NA	TRBV6-1	TRBJ2-3
TGCGCCAGCAGCCTTTCGGACCAAAACTATGGCTACACCTTC	CASSLSDQNYGYTF	14	few	NA	TRBV5-1	TRBJ1-2
TGCAGCGTTGAGGGACTAGCGGCTTACAATGAGCAGTTCTTC	CSVEGLAAYNEQFF	14	many	TRBD2	TRBV29-1	TRBJ2-1
TGTGCCAGCAGCTTCGTCGGGAGAAGGTACAATGAGCAGTTCTTC	CASSFVGRRYNEQFF	15	NA	NA	TRBV13	TRBJ2-1
TGTGCCAGCCGTACGGACAGTTTGAACACTGAAGCTTTCTTT	CASRTDSLNTEAFF	14	NA	NA	TRBV2	TRBJ1-1
TGCAGTGCTTGGGACACAAAACAAGAGACCCAGTACTTC	CSAWDTKQETQYF	13	many	NA	TRBV20-1	TRBJ2-5
TGCAGCGTTTCCGGGGGGGAAACCTACAATGAGCAGTTCTTC	CSVSGGETYNEQFF	14	few	TRBD2	TRBV29-1	TRBJ2-1
TGCAGTGCCCTCTGGGGACTAGCAGGCGATGAGCAGTTCTTC	CSALWGLAGDEQFF	14	few	TRBD2	TRBV20-1	TRBJ2-1
TGTGCCAGCAGCTTCAGGTCAGCTACCTATGGCTACACCTTC	CASSFRSATYGYTF	14	few	NA	TRBV7-9	TRBJ1-2
TGTGCCAGCAGCTTAGCGTCGGCAGGGGGACCCTCCTACAATGAGCAGTTCTTC	CASSLASAGGPSYNEQFF	18	many	TRBD1	TRBV7-9	TRBJ2-1
TGTGCTAGTGGTTTGGAAGATACGCAGTATTTT	CASGLEDTQYF	11	NA	NA	TRBV12-5	TRBJ2-3
TGCGCCAGCAGCCAGGCAGGACTGGATTGGAATGAGCAGTTCTTC	CASSQAGLDWNEQFF	15	few	NA	TRBV4-3	TRBJ2-1
TGCAGTGCTAGAGACAGAGGGGCCTATAATTCACCCCTCCACTTT	CSARDRGAYNSPLHF	15	few	NA	TRBV20-1	TRBJ1-6
TGTGCCAGCAGCCCCCGGACTAGCGGGAGGGAGACCCAGTACTTC	CASSPRTSGRETQYF	15	many	TRBD2	TRBV7-2	TRBJ2-5
TGTGCCAGCAGTGTGCGAACCGGGGAGCTGTTTTTT	CASSVRTGELFF	12	many	NA	TRBV25-1	TRBJ2-2
TGCGCCAGCAGCTTGAATCCGGGGAGGAGCTCCTACGAGCAGTACTTC	CASSLNPGRSSYEQYF	16	many	NA	TRBV5-1	TRBJ2-7
TGTGCCAGCAGTTTAGGACAGGGGGCCTACGAGCAGTACTTC	CASSLGQGAYEQYF	14	many	TRBD1	TRBV6-6	TRBJ2-7
TGTGCCAGCAGAGCCGCTGGAAGCAAGGGTGGCTACACCTTC	CASRAAGSKGGYTF	14	few	NA	TRBV6-5	TRBJ1-2
TGTGCCAGCAGCCAACTCCACGCTAGCGGGGACGCAGATACGCAGTATTTT	CASSQLHASGDADTQYF	17	NA	TRBD2	TRBV4-2	TRBJ2-3
TGTGCCAGCAGTCCCCGGCCTGGATTAGCCAAAAACATTCAGTACTTC	CASSPRPGLAKNIQYF	16	many	NA	TRBV2	TRBJ2-4
TGTGCCAGCAGCCACGGACGGAATAATGAAAAACTGTTTTTT	CASSHGRNNEKLFF	14	many	NA	TRBV12-3/TRBV12-4	TRBJ1-4
TGCAGCGCCCCGCGGGGAGGGTGGGATGAGCAGTTCTTC	CSAPRGGWDEQFF	13	medium-sized	TRBD2	TRBV29-1	TRBJ2-1
TGTGCCAGCTCGTTCAAGACAGGGGATGAGCAGTTCTTC	CASSFKTGDEQFF	13	many	TRBD1	TRBV18	TRBJ2-1
TGTGCCAGCAGCAGTAGCGGGAGCTTAAATGAGCAGTTCTTC	CASSSSGSLNEQFF	14	many	TRBD2	TRBV11-3	TRBJ2-1
TGTGCCAGCAGACTACCGGGACTAGCGGGGAACACCGGGGAGCTGTTTTTT	CASRLPGLAGNTGELFF	17	many	TRBD2	TRBV7-2	TRBJ2-2
TGCAGTGCTAGAGATCGAGAGCGCCTGCTCGAGCAGTACTTC	CSARDRERLLEQYF	14	few	NA	TRBV20-1	TRBJ2-7
TGTGCCAGCAGCTCCCGACACCAGGGGGCCCAATTAAGCTCCTGCAATGAGCAGTTCTTC	CASSSRHQGAQLSSCNEQFF	20	few	TRBD1	TRBV5-5	TRBJ2-1
TGTGCCAGCAGGCGCGGGCGCACCGGGGAGCTGTTTTTT	CASRRGRTGELFF	13	NA	NA	TRBV2	TRBJ2-2
TGCGCCAGCAGCTCCCCGACAGGGGGCTCTGAAGCTTTCTTT	CASSSPTGGSEAFF	14	many	TRBD1	TRBV5-1	TRBJ1-1